One and the same sample provided the 29 T cell receptor beta chains below, sequenced in a study of blood T cells in healthy people across ages (dated by TCRdb to the mid-2010s). Library preparation employed 5' RACE. The sequencer listed for this sample is Illumina HiSeq 2500. The second PCR ran for roughly 6 to 11 cycles and used a J-beta primer mix along with a sample-barcoded 5' primer. The public reads were run again by TCRdb, first through fastp at Q25 and then through MiXCR, and only productive beta chains were kept. Every CDR3 protein is listed once, alongside the most common genes and DNA of its rows. The sample table contains 1.5 million to 2 million distinct CDR3 sequences; only one count was recorded for about 32% of them. 10% to 12% of the sample is in the top ten clones. The sequenced sample consisted of blood. The receptors shown here come from a woman aged 30 to 39 in good health.

The chain has TRBV4-2 and TRBJ2-2; D is ambiguous. Germline V CDR1 and CDR2: LGHNA, YNFKEQ. Trimming took off 6 bases at V and 6 bases at J, with 5 bases between the two ends. CDR3 length equals 11 residues. The CDR3 nucleotides are TGTGCCAGCAGGGATGCCGGGGAGCTGTTTTTT. Translating gives CASRDAGELFF.

Remarks on this clonotype: A junction end diverges from the germline sequence, so it may reflect a read error. The rearrangement links TRBV12-3 or TRBV12-4 to TRBJ2-3; tentative D call: TRBD2 (6 bases). There are 15 residues in the CDR3. In DNA form, the CDR3 reads TGTGCCGGCAGTTTTTCCGGCGGGGGCACAGATACGCAGTATTTT. Residues: CAGSFSGGGTDTQYF.

The rearrangement uses TRBV20-1 and TRBJ1-5; perhaps TRBD1 as D (5 bases). Germline CDR1 reads DFQATT; CDR2 reads SNEGSKA (reference sequence). This CDR3 contains 13 residues. V lost 2 bases, J lost 5 bases, and 10 bases lay in between. As DNA, the CDR3 is TGCAGTGCTAGAAGAGGGGACCATCAGCCCCAGCATTTT. This sequence encodes CSARRGDHQPQHF.

The rearrangement joins TRBV29-1 to TRBJ2-1, with D perhaps TRBD2 (6 bases). The better agreement between TRBJ2-7 and the DNA end casts doubt on the J call. The CDR3 runs 16 residues. The germline V gene has CDR1 SQVTM and CDR2 ANQGSEA. As DNA, the CDR3 is TGCAGCGTATATTCGAGCGGGCCGAGCTCCTACAATGAGCAGTACTTC. Translation gives CSVYSSGPSSYNEQYF.

The chain employs TRBV27 and TRBJ2-1; 10 nucleotides line up with TRBD2. The CDR3 totals 15 residues. The junction had 5 bases not matched to a gene; V was cut back by 3 bases and J by 6 bases. The V gene's germline CDR1 is MNHEY and CDR2 SMNVEV (reference sequence). The CDR3 DNA follows: TGTGCCAGCAGTTTTCTACTAGCGGGAATCAATGAGCAGTTCTTC. As protein: CASSFLLAGINEQFF.

This chain links TRBV11-2 with TRBJ2-7; D gene ambiguous. Trimming cost V 5 bases and J 3 bases, with 11 bases left between them. The CDR3 length is 13 residues. The germline CDR1 and CDR2 sequences are SGHAT and FQNNGV. This CDR3 is CASSGGRNYEQYF. CDR3 DNA: TGTGCCAGCAGCGGTGGACGGAACTACGAGCAGTACTTC.

As regards this clonotype: This may stem from a read error, because a much larger clone lies one nucleotide away. The V gene is TRBV12-3 or TRBV12-4, the J gene TRBJ2-7; TRBD2 might be the D (6 bases). The DNA end is a closer match to TRBJ2-5, so the J assignment may be wrong. The CDR3 length is 14 residues. CDR3 DNA: TGTGCCAGCAGGTTTGAGGCGGGGACGGAGACCCAGTACTTC. Protein product: CASRFEAGTETQYF.

The chain joins TRBV5-1 to TRBJ2-5; D is undetermined. The CDR3 length is 13 residues. Germline V gene lookup returns CDR1 SGHRS and CDR2 YFSETQ. V gave up 3 bases and J gave up 11 bases, with 17 bases separating them. The CDR3 region is CASSYWGQDEQYF. CDR3 bases: TGCGCCAGCAGCTACTGGGGTCAGGATGAGCAGTACTTC.

The CDR3 DNA follows: TGTGCCAGCAGTTTCTGGGGGCGAAGGGACACTGAAGCTTTCTTT. This codes for CASSFWGRRDTEAFF. The rearrangement uses TRBV12-3 or TRBV12-4 and TRBJ1-1; D is perhaps TRBD1 (6 bases). Deletions cut 3 bases from V and 3 bases from J, with 14 bases between. The CDR3 runs to 15 residues.

The genes are TRBV3-1 and TRBJ1-1; tentative D call: TRBD1 (5 bases). CDR3 length: 16 amino acids. CDR1 is LGHDT, CDR2 YNNKEL, per germline (reference sequence). The V end lost 1 base, the J end lost 4 bases, and 16 bases lay between the germline ends. In DNA, the CDR3 is TGTGCCAGCAGCCAAGGGCTTGGGAGTACAGGCACTGAAGCTTTCTTT. Protein product: CASSQGLGSTGTEAFF.

J is TRBJ2-1 and V is TRBV20-1; perhaps D is TRBD1 or TRBD2 (5 bases each). The length of the CDR3 is 14 residues. The V gene lost 2 bases and the J gene lost 0 bases, with 8 bases spanning the gap. Germline V gene sequence: CDR1 DFQATT, CDR2 SNEGSKA (reference sequence). CDR3 in DNA: TGCAGTGCTAGACCCGGGACCTCCTACAATGAGCAGTTCTTC. As protein: CSARPGTSYNEQFF.

This clonotype showed up just a few times. V and J are TRBV4-1 and TRBJ2-2; D gene unclear. Per the germline V gene, CDR1 is MGHRA and CDR2 is YSYEKL. The CDR3 is made up of 14 amino acids. V dropped 1 base and J dropped 1 base, with 4 bases sitting between them. The CDR3 reads CASSQVQNTGELFF. Written as DNA, the CDR3 is TGCGCCAGCAGCCAAGTGCAGAACACCGGGGAGCTGTTTTTT.

A note on this clonotype: At one boundary the junction diverges from the germline segment, which might be a read error. This rearrangement joins TRBV11-1 to TRBJ2-1; 12 bases align to TRBD1. The CDR3 sequence is 16 residues long. CDR1 and CDR2 (germline): SGHAT, FQDESV (reference sequence). The CDR3 nucleotides read TGTGTCAGCATCCAGATCGGGACAGGGGGCGAGGTTGAGCAGTTCTTC. Amino acid sequence: CVSIQIGTGGEVEQFF.

In its sample, this clonotype was seen a few times. The V and J genes are TRBV9 and TRBJ2-7; no reliable D call. Per the germline V gene, CDR1 is SGDLS and CDR2 is YYNGEE. CDR3 length: 18 residues. V was clipped by 0 bases and J by 0 bases, with 19 bases between them. CDR3 in amino acids: CASSVVVPRCADSYEQYF. The DNA for the CDR3 is TGTGCCAGCAGCGTAGTTGTCCCTAGGTGTGCGGACTCCTACGAGCAGTACTTC.

CDR3 coding DNA: TGCAGTGCTAGAATAGAACTAGCGGGGAAGGGTGATACGCAGTATTTT. It specifies CSARIELAGKGDTQYF. This rearrangement joins TRBV20-1 to TRBJ2-3; 10 positions agree with TRBD2. V was clipped by 2 bases and J by 6 bases; unmatched bases: 11. The CDR3 is made up of 16 amino acids. The germline V gene encodes CDR1 DFQATT and CDR2 SNEGSKA (reference sequence).

The chain recombines TRBV3-1 with TRBJ2-7; D unclear. Germline-derived CDR1 and CDR2 are LGHDT and YNNKEL (reference sequence). CDR3 length: 13 amino acids. V lost 2 bases and J 7 bases, leaving 12 bases between the germline ends. The CDR3 DNA reads TGTGCCAGCAGCCAATCTTCGCGCCTTGAGCAGTACTTC. This gives the protein CASSQSSRLEQYF.

The chain has TRBV6-2 or TRBV6-3 and TRBJ2-3; TRBD2 is a possible D gene (5 bases). V was cut by 3 bases and J by 2 bases, with 15 bases left in between. There are 16 residues in the CDR3. Per the germline V gene, CDR1 is MNHEY and CDR2 is SVGEGT. CDR3 loop: CASSYPLDGLTDTQYF. CDR3 sequence (DNA): TGTGCCAGCAGTTATCCGCTAGACGGACTCACAGATACGCAGTATTTT.

There are a few counts of this clonotype. The chain combines TRBV13 with TRBJ1-1; D is ambiguous. Trimming left V 4 bases short and J 1 base short, with 10 bases between. Germline V gene sequence: CDR1 PRHDT, CDR2 FYEKMQ (reference sequence). The CDR3 consists of 14 residues. CDR3 protein: CASSSIRPNTEAFF. CDR3 sequence (DNA): TGTGCCAGCAGCTCTATAAGGCCGAACACTGAAGCTTTCTTT.

This clonotype came up many times. The V call is TRBV5-1, the J call TRBJ2-3; D is undetermined. The CDR3 contains 16 residues. V lost 0 bases, J lost 4 bases, and 15 bases lay in between. Germline CDR1 and CDR2: SGHRS and YFSETQ. The CDR3 protein is CASSLASGFSADTQYF. The DNA of the CDR3 is TGCGCCAGCAGCTTGGCTTCGGGTTTCAGTGCAGATACGCAGTATTTT.

In its sample, this clonotype was seen many times. V is TRBV7-2 and J is TRBJ2-3; D is unresolved. The CDR3 has 13 amino acids. Germline V gives CDR1 SGHTA, CDR2 FQGNSA. V lost 1 base, J lost 3 bases, and 5 bases lay in between. The CDR3 is CASSLVVTDTQYF. DNA for the CDR3: TGTGCCAGCAGCTTAGTCGTTACAGATACGCAGTATTTT. Combining the CDR3 with reference TRBV7-2 and TRBJ2-3 gives the whole variable domain GAGVSQSPSNKVTEKGKDVELRCDPISGHTALYWYRQSLGQGLEFLIYFQGNSAPDKSGLPSDRFSAERTGGSVSTLTIQRTQQEDSAVYLCASSLVVTDTQYFGPGTRLTVL.

This clonotype was detected only a few times. V gene TRBV4-1 combines with J gene TRBJ2-7; 9 positions match TRBD1. Germline CDR1 is MGHRA and CDR2 is YSYEKL. The CDR3 loop spans 16 amino acids. V lost 0 bases and J lost 3; bases outside the gene matches: 6. CDR3 sequence reads: CASSQDWTGANYEQYF. The CDR3 DNA sequence: TGCGCCAGCAGCCAAGATTGGACAGGGGCGAACTACGAGCAGTACTTC.

This rearrangement joins TRBV7-6 to TRBJ2-2, with a possible D match to TRBD1 (6 bases). With 4 bases removed from V and 1 base from J, the gap between germline ends came to 13 bases. Germline-derived CDR1 and CDR2 are SGHVS and FNYEAQ. The CDR3 has 16 amino acids. The CDR3 reads CASSSSGTRNTGELFF. CDR3 DNA sequence: TGTGCCAGCAGCTCTTCTGGGACAAGGAACACCGGGGAGCTGTTTTTT.

The V and J genes are TRBV7-3 and TRBJ2-7; 8 nucleotides match TRBD1. CDR1 and CDR2 from the germline V gene are SGHTA and FQGTGA. This CDR3 contains 15 residues. The ends lost 3 bases at V and 2 bases at J; junction bases unmatched: 6. The CDR3 here is CASSFGTGPTYEQYF. CDR3 in DNA: TGTGCCAGCAGCTTCGGGACAGGTCCTACCTACGAGCAGTACTTC.

As for this clonotype: With a much larger clone just one base away, this may be a read error. The chain has TRBV7-2 and TRBJ2-7; D ambiguous. Between the trimmed V and J ends, which lost 1 base and 7 bases, there was a span of 17 bases. The germline V gene has CDR1 SGHTA and CDR2 FQGNSA. CDR3 length equals 15 residues. The CDR3 DNA reads TGTGCCAGCAGCTTAGTTCAGCGTAGCAACAATGAGCAGTACTTC. Translating gives CASSLVQRSNNEQYF.

V usage is TRBV20-1 and J usage is TRBJ1-1; D is unresolved. The CDR3 consists of 13 residues. The V gene's germline CDR1 is DFQATT and CDR2 SNEGSKA (reference sequence). The chain's CDR3 is CRARRAGNTEAFF. CDR3 nucleotide sequence: TGCAGGGCAAGGCGGGCGGGGAACACTGAAGCTTTCTTT.

The CDR3 here is CSARGERVAGEQYF. CDR3 DNA sequence: TGCAGTGCTAGAGGTGAGAGGGTAGCGGGGGAGCAGTACTTC. J is TRBJ2-7 and V is TRBV20-1, with 8 bases matching TRBD2. Germline V gene sequence: CDR1 DFQATT, CDR2 SNEGSKA (reference sequence). V gave up 1 base and J gave up 7 bases; unmatched junction bases: 9. This CDR3 is 14 amino acids long.

The table lists this clonotype with a few counts. The chain has TRBV29-1 and TRBJ1-2; D unclear. CDR3 length: 12 amino acids. The V end lost 4 bases, the J end lost 4 bases, and 10 bases lay between the germline ends. Per the germline V gene, CDR1 is SQVTM and CDR2 is ANQGSEA. The CDR3 nucleotides read TGCAGCGTTGTCGAGGGTGCCTATGGCTACACCTTC. Translated: CSVVEGAYGYTF.

Many counts were recorded for this clonotype. The chain joins TRBV20-1 to TRBJ1-1; D call uncertain. The germline CDR1 and CDR2 sequences are DFQATT and SNEGSKA (reference sequence). The V and J ends lost 4 bases and 5 bases respectively, with 14 bases between them. This CDR3 comprises 13 residues. Here the CDR3 reads CSATGGSRTEAFF. CDR3 nucleotides: TGCAGTGCTACAGGCGGAAGTCGGACTGAAGCTTTCTTT.

In this sample, this clonotype turned up many times. The chain joins TRBV20-1 to TRBJ2-3, with D hard to call. V was shortened by 6 bases and J by 3 bases, with 13 bases between the two germline ends. The CDR3 is made up of 13 amino acids. Germline CDR1 reads DFQATT; CDR2 reads SNEGSKA (reference sequence). DNA of the CDR3: TGCAGTGCCTACTCCCGATTTACAGATACGCAGTATTTT. Amino acids: CSAYSRFTDTQYF.